This entry is about one TCR beta chain. The source of the sample is a study of T cell changes during pregnancy in multiple sclerosis. Measured with immunoSEQ multiplex PCR; TCRdb has only the in-frame clones, and not every one. This table has about 51,000 clones, 94% appearing once. The germline V gene has CDR1 SGHTS and CDR2 YDEGEE. V was trimmed by 0 bases and J by 6 bases, leaving 12 bases between them. The CDR3 loop spans 14 amino acids. The source is a female donor with multiple sclerosis, enrolled in a pregnancy study. Sequencing used CD4+ T cells from peripheral blood mononuclear cells, obtained in the second trimester of pregnancy. This chain uses TRBV5-8 with TRBJ1-2; no clear D gene. The CDR3 DNA reads TGTGCCAGCAGCTTGGTGCAATGGCGGAATGGCTACACCTTC. This sequence encodes CASSLVQWRNGYTF.